The sequence of this T cell receptor beta chain was determined in a study of beta chain features in type 1 diabetes. Study outcomes and limitations: The study found that naive, central memory and Treg TCRB repertoires appeared more similar in patients than in healthy donors. Researchers report that Type 1 diabetes patients had moderately but significantly shorter TCRB CDR3s across all four CD4+ subsets.

There are 17 residues in the CDR3. V dropped 1 base and J dropped 0 bases, with 13 bases sitting between them. Looked up from germline, CDR1 is LGHNA and CDR2 is YSLEER. All of the isolated RNA was reverse transcribed, so expressed TCRB transcripts were sequenced. The assay was immunoSEQ multiplex PCR, and TCRdb's table has in-frame clones only and misses some. Altogether more than 250,000 clones are present, approximately 20% being singletons, with the ten largest covering roughly 0.028%. As to this clone: The antigen is unknown.

The chain joins TRBV4-3 to TRBJ1-5, with D possibly TRBD1 on 5 matching bases. The sample taken for sequencing was naive CD4+ T cells from blood. The receptor's source is a woman in her 40s with type 1 diabetes. The CDR3 sequence: CASSQGAGKNSNQPQHF. CDR3 nucleotide sequence: TGCGCCAGCAGCCAAGGGGCAGGGAAGAATAGCAATCAGCCCCAGCATTTT.